This TCR beta chain came from a study of OX40 agonist ivuxolimab in advanced cancers. Method: immunoSEQ multiplex PCR; TCRdb's copy keeps in-frame clones and lacks some. The table includes about 110,000 clones, 91% detected once. V was pared by 5 bases and J by 8 bases, with 14 bases of the junction left unmatched. CDR3 length: 16 residues. The germline gives CDR1 PRHDT, CDR2 FYEKMQ (reference sequence). The receptor's source is an adult with an advanced solid tumor such as melanoma, head and neck, liver or kidney cancer. This sequence joins TRBV13 and TRBJ2-1, with 8 bases aligning to TRBD2. The starting material was CD4+ or CD8+ T cells sorted from blood, obtained in a trial of the OX40 agonist ivuxolimab. For the CDR3, the DNA is TGTGCCAGCAGCCCCACCGGGACTAGGAGTCTCCATGAGCAGTTCTTC. Amino acids: CASSPTGTRSLHEQFF.